This TCR beta chain was identified in a study of shared clonotypes between healthy human individuals. Whole-study results and caveats: Compared with clonotypes that all four donors shared, non-shared clonotypes had lower generation probabilities.

The donors were adults (healthy and HIV-negative) with no recent acute infections or vaccinations. In the sorted-subset replicate PCRs, around 220 ng DNA, tens of thousands of T cell genomes, was used. Profiled with immunoSEQ multiplex PCR; TCRdb holds only in-frame clones, not every one. This table has more than 2 million clones, about 95% appearing once. To note about this clone: What it recognizes is unknown.

The V gene end was trimmed by 5 bases and the J gene end by 6 bases; junction bases not matched to a gene: 4. The CDR3 length is 14 residues. The germline CDR1 and CDR2 sequences are MNHEY and SVGAGI. Sample: naive CD4+ T cells sorted from blood. Noted subset: CD45RA+ positively selected. The sequence was collected from a man younger than 35 in good health. V is TRBV6-5 and J is TRBJ1-5; 10 bases agree with TRBD1. The CDR3 DNA follows: TGTGCCAGCAGTGACAGGGGGCTCGGTCAGCCCCAGCATTTT. It is translated as CASSDRGLGQPQHF.